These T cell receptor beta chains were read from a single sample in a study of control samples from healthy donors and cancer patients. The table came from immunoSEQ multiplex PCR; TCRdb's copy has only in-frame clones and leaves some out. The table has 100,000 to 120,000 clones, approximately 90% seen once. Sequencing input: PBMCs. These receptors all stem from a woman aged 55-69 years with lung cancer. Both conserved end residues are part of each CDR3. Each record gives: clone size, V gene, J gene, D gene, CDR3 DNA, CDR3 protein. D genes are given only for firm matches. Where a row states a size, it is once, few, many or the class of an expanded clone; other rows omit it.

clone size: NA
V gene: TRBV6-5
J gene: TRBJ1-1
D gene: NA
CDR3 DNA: TGTGCCAGCAGAGGATCTCCTGTGAACACTGAAGCTTTCTTT
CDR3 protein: CASRGSPVNTEAFF

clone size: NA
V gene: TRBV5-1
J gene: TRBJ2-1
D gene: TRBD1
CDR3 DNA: TGCGCCAGCAGCCTAACAGGGGGCGCCTACAATGAGCAGTTCTTC
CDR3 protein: CASSLTGGAYNEQFF

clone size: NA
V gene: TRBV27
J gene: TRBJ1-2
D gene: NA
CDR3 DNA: TGTGCCAGCAGTTTGAAGGGATATGGCTACACCTTC
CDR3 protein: CASSLKGYGYTF

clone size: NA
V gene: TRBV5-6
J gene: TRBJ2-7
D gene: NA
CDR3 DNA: TGTGCCAGCAGCGAAAAAACCGAGCAGTACTTC
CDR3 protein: CASSEKTEQYF

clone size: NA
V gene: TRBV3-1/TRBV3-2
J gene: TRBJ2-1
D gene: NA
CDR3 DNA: TGTGCCAGCAGCCAAGATACCAATGAGCAGTTCTTC
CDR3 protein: CASSQDTNEQFF

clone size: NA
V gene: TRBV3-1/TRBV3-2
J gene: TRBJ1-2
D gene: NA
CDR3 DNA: TGTGCCAGCAGCCAAGATGCTACAGGGTTTGGCTACACCTTC
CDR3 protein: CASSQDATGFGYTF

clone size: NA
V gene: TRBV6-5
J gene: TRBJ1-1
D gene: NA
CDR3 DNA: TGTGCCAGCAGTCGGGCCCGGGTTGGCACTGAAGCTTTCTTT
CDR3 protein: CASSRARVGTEAFF

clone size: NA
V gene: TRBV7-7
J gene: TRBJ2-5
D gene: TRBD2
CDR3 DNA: TGTGCTAGCAGCTCAGGACTAGCGGGAGGGCAGGAGACCCAGTACTTC
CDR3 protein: CASSSGLAGGQETQYF

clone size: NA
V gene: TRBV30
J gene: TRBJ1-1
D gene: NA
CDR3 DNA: TGTGCCTGGAGTGTGTGGAGGGGCGGAAACACTGAAGCTTTCTTT
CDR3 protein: CAWSVWRGGNTEAFF

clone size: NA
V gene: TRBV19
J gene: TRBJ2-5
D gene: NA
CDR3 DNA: TGTGCCAGTAACGAGGGACGCGGGACCCAGTACTTC
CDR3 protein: CASNEGRGTQYF

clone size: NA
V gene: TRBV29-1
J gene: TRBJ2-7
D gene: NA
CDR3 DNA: TGCAGCGTAACACAGGGTGAACTCTACGAGCAGTACTTC
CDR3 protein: CSVTQGELYEQYF

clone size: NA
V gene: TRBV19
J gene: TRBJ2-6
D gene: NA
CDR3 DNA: TGTGCCAGTAAGGCTGCAGTCTCTGGGGCCAACGTCCTGACTTTC
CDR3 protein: CASKAAVSGANVLTF

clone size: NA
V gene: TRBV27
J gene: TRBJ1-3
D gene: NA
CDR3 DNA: TGTGCCAGCAGTCCCCGGGGGGGTTCTGGAAACACCATATATTTT
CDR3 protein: CASSPRGGSGNTIYF

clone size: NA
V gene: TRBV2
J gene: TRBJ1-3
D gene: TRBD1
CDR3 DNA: TGTGCCAGCAGCATAGGGGGGACAGGGTCTGGAAACACCATATATTTT
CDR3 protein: CASSIGGTGSGNTIYF

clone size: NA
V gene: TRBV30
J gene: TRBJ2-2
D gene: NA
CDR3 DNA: TGTGCCTTAGCCGGGACAAGCCACACCGGGGAGCTGTTTTTT
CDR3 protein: CALAGTSHTGELFF

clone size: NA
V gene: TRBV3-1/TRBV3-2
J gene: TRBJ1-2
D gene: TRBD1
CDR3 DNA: TGTGCCAGCAGCCTGGGACAGGGGGGGAACTATGGCTACACCTTC
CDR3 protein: CASSLGQGGNYGYTF

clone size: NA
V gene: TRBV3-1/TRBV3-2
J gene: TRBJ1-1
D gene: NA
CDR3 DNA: TGTGCCAGCAGCCAAGTCACCTTGAACACTGAAGCTTTCTTT
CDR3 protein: CASSQVTLNTEAFF

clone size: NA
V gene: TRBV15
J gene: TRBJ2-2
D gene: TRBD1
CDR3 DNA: TGTGCCACCAGCGGTGGGACAGGGGCGTCCACCGGGGAGCTGTTTTTT
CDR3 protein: CATSGGTGASTGELFF

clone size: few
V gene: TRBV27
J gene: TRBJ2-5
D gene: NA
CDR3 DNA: TGTGCCAGCAGTGGACGACAGCACTCCCAAGAGACCCAGTACTTC
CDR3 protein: CASSGRQHSQETQYF

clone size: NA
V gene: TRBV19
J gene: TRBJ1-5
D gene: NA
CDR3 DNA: TGTGCCAGTAGTCTCGCCGTTAGCAATCAGCCCCAGCATTTT
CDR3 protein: CASSLAVSNQPQHF

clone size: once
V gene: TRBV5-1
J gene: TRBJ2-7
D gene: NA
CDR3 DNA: TGCGCCAGCAGCTCCAGGAGCTCCTACGAGCAGTACTTC
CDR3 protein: CASSSRSSYEQYF

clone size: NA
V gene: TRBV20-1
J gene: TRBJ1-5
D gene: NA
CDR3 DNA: TGCAGTGCTAGTTTGGGACCTAGCAATCAGCCCCAGCATTTT
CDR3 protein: CSASLGPSNQPQHF

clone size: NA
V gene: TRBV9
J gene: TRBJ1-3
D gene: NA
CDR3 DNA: TGTGCCAGCAGCGGGGGCAGCTCTGGAAACACCATATATTTT
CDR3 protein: CASSGGSSGNTIYF

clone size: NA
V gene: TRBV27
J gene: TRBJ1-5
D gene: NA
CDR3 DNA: TGTGCCAGCAGCAGTCCGGGACTAAGACAGCCCCAGCATTTT
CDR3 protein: CASSSPGLRQPQHF

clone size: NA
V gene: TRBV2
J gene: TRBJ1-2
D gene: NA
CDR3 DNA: TGTGCCAGCAGTGAACAGGGAAACCCCTATGGCTACACCTTC
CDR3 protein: CASSEQGNPYGYTF

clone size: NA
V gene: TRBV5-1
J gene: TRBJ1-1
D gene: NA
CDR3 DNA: TGCGCCAGCAGCTTGGACTCAGGGGATTTGACTGAAGCTTTCTTT
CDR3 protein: CASSLDSGDLTEAFF

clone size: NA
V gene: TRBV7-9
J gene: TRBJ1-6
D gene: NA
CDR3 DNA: TGTGCCAGCAGCTTACGGGACGTGGGAAATTCACCCCTCCACTTT
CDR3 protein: CASSLRDVGNSPLHF

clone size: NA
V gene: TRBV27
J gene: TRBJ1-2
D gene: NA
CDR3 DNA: TGTGCCAGCAGTCGGGCACCGACTAACTATGGCTACACCTTC
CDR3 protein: CASSRAPTNYGYTF

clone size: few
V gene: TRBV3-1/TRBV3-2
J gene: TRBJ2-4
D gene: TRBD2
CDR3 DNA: TGTGCCAGCGGGACTAGCACCAAAAACATTCAGTACTTC
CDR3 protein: CASGTSTKNIQYF

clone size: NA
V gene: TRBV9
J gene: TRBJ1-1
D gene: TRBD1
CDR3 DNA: TGTGCCAGCAGCGCACCTGGGGCACAGGGGGCAGCTTTCTTT
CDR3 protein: CASSAPGAQGAAFF

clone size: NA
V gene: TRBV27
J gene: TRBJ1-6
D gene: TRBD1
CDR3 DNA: TGTGCCAGCAGTCCCGGGACAGGCGCAAATTCACCCCTCCACTTT
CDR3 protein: CASSPGTGANSPLHF

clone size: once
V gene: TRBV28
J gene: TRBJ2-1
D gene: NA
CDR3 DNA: TGTGCCAGCAGGGGAAGACAAAGGCAGTTCTTC
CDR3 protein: CASRGRQRQFF